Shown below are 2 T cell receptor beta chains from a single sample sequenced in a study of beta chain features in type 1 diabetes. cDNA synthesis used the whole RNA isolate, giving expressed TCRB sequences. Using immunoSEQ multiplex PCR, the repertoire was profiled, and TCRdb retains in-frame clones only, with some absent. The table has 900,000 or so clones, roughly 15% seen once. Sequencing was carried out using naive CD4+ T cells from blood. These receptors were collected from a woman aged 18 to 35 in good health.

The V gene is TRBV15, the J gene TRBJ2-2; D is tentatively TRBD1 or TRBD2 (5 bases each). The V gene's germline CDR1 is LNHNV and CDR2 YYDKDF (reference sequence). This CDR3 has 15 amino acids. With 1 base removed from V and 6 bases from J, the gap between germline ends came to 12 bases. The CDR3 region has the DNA TGTGCCACCAGCAGAGGTGGGGCGAGGGCCGGGGAGCTGTTTTTT. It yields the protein CATSRGGARAGELFF.

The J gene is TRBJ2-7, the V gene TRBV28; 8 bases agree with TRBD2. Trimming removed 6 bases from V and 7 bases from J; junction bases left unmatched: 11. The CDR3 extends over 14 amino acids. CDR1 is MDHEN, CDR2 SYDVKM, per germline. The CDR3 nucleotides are TGTGCCAGCAGGCCCGCCGGGGGGGAAAAAGAGCAGTACTTC. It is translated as CASRPAGGEKEQYF.